This passage covers 2 T cell receptor beta chains from one sample sequenced in a study of response to subunit inactivated influenza vaccine. Via MiXCR, TCRdb re-called the RT-PCR reads, giving one row per CDR3 protein. The sample includes roughly 570,000 distinct CDR3 sequences, 14% seen only once; the top ten take 11%. This specimen consisted of PBMCs from blood, obtained 11 to 12 days after vaccination. Receptors originate from a man aged 45 to 65 who received an inactivated influenza vaccine.

This clonotype was detected a few times. The V call is TRBV28, the J call TRBJ1-5; D is unresolved. The CDR3 totals 14 residues. From germline, CDR1 is MDHEN and CDR2 SYDVKM. V lost 6 bases and J lost 8, with 17 bases in between. The CDR3 nucleotides are TGTGCCAGCAGCCCCACGGTGACCTTGGAGCCCCAGCATTTT. As protein: CASSPTVTLEPQHF.

This clonotype came up a few times. The chain uses TRBV6-1 and TRBJ2-1; 8 positions match TRBD1. J was trimmed by 7 bases and V by 6 bases; bases with no gene match: 8. The germline CDR1 and CDR2 sequences are MNHNS and SASEGT. The CDR3 extends over 14 amino acids. CDR3 loop: CASSRGQGANEQFF. As DNA, the CDR3 is TGTGCCAGCAGCCGGGGGCAGGGGGCGAATGAGCAGTTCTTC.